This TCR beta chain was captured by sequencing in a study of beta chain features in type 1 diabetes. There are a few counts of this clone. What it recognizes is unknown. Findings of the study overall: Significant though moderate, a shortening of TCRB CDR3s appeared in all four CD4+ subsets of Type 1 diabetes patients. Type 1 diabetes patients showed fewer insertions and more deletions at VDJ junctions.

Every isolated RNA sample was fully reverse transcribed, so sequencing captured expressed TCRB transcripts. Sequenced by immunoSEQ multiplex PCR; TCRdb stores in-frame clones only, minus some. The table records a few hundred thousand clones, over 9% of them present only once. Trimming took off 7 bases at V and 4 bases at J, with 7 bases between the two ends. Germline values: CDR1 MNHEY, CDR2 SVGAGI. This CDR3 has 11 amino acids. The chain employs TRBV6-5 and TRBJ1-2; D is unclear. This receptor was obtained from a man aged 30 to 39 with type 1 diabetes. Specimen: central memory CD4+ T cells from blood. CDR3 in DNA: TGTGCCAGCATCCAGAGCTATGGCTACACCTTC. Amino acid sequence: CASIQSYGYTF.